This TCR beta chain was sequenced during a study of blood T cell repertoires in COVID-19. Per the study methods: Amplification of reference gene primers was used by the study to estimate nucleated cell counts. The table came from immunoSEQ multiplex PCR; TCRdb's copy has only in-frame clones and leaves some out. V, J and clone size were drawn from that table, and D and trimming were deduced from the DNA. The table has approximately 210,000 clones, approximately 80% seen once. Clinical history reported by participants formed the basis on which cohorts were assigned. Donors of Cohort 3 who recovered were those that had two negative PCRs, clearance, or symptom resolution. V was pared by 4 bases and J by 5 bases, with 10 bases of the junction left unmatched. The germline gives CDR1 SGHTA, CDR2 FQGTGA. This CDR3 has 15 residues.

The sequenced material came from PBMCs or T cells enriched from blood (not recorded which). V usage is TRBV7-3 and J usage is TRBJ1-2; the match to TRBD1 covers 7 bases. This TCR derives from a woman aged 60 to 75 who had recovered from COVID-19. The CDR3 is CASSSWTRGPYGYTF. As DNA, the CDR3 is TGTGCCAGCAGCTCCTGGACAAGGGGGCCTTATGGCTACACCTTC.